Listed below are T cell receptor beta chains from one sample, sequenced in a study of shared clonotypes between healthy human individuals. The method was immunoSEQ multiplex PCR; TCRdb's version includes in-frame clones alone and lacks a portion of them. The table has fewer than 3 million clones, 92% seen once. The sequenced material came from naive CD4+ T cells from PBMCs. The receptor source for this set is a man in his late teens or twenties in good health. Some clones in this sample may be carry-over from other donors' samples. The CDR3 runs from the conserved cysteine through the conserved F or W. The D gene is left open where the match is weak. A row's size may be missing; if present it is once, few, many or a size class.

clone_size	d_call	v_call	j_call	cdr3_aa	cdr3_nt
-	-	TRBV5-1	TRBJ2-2	CASSLDGLSDTGELFF	TGCGCCAGCAGCTTGGATGGCCTCTCAGACACCGGGGAGCTGTTTTTT
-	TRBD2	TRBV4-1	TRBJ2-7	CASSQGRAGSYEQYF	TGCGCCAGCAGCCAAGGTAGAGCGGGGTCCTACGAGCAGTACTTC
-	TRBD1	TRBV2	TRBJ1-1	CATRDRGYTEAFF	TGTGCCACCAGGGACAGGGGGTACACTGAAGCTTTCTTT
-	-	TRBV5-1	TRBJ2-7	CASSLGGFGYEQYF	TGCGCCAGCAGCTTGGGGGGGTTTGGCTACGAGCAGTACTTC
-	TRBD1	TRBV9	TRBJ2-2	CASSVVSGTAGELFF	TGTGCCAGCAGCGTAGTGTCAGGGACAGCCGGGGAGCTGTTTTTT
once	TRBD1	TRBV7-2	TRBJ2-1	CASSIGTGVIRVNEQFF	TGTGCCAGCAGCATCGGGACAGGGGTAATTAGGGTCAATGAGCAGTTCTTC
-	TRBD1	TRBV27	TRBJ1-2	CASSPGQLYFGYTF	TGTGCCAGCAGCCCGGGACAGCTCTATTTCGGCTACACCTTC
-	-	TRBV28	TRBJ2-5	CASSFQETQYF	TGTGCCAGCAGTTTCCAAGAGACCCAGTACTTC
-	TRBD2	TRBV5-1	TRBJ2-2	CASSFTSGRSGLFF	TGCGCCAGCAGCTTTACGAGCGGGAGGAGTGGGCTGTTTTTT
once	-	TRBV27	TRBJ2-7	CASSFRDPSYEQYF	TGTGCCAGCAGTTTCCGGGACCCATCCTACGAGCAGTACTTC
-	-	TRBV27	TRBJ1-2	CASSERPQGGYTF	TGTGCCAGCAGTGAAAGGCCTCAGGGAGGCTACACCTTC
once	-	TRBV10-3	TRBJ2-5	CAISQARETQYF	TGTGCCATCAGTCAAGCTCGGGAGACCCAGTACTTC
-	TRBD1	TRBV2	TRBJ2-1	CASGTDYNEQFF	TGTGCCAGCGGGACAGACTACAATGAGCAGTTCTTC
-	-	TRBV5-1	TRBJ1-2	CASSPRADGGYTF	TGCGCCAGCAGCCCCAGGGCAGATGGCGGCTACACCTTC
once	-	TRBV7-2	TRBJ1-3	CASSLAGPGSGNTIYF	TGTGCCAGCAGCTTAGCTGGTCCTGGCTCTGGAAACACCATATATTTT
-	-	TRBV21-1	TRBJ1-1	CASSSRTTNTEAFF	TGTGCCAGCAGCTCCCGGACAACAAACACTGAAGCTTTCTTT
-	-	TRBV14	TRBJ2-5	CASSPGAVGETQYF	TGTGCCAGCAGCCCAGGCGCGGTTGGGGAGACCCAGTACTTC
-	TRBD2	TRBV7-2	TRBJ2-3	CASSLGTSGYTDTQYF	TGTGCCAGCAGCTTAGGGACTAGCGGGTACACAGATACGCAGTATTTT
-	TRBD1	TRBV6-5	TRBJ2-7	CASSFRTGWEQYF	TGTGCCAGCAGTTTCAGGACAGGGTGGGAGCAGTACTTC
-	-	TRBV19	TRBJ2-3	CASSMTARTTDTQYF	TGTGCCAGTAGTATGACGGCTAGGACCACAGATACGCAGTATTTT
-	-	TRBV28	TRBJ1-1	CASRNAGTVNTEAFF	TGTGCCAGCAGGAACGCAGGGACGGTGAACACTGAAGCTTTCTTT
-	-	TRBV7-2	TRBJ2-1	CASSLAASYNEQFF	TGTGCCAGCAGCTTAGCAGCCTCCTACAATGAGCAGTTCTTC
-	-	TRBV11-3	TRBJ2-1	CASSFVAGSYNEQFF	TGTGCCAGCAGCTTCGTGGCGGGCTCCTACAATGAGCAGTTCTTC
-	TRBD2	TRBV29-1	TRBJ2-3	CSVSAGGGPDTQYF	TGCAGCGTCTCAGCGGGAGGGGGCCCAGATACGCAGTATTTT
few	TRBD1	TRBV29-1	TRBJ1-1	CSVLQGTAGTEAFF	TGCAGCGTGTTACAGGGGACCGCTGGCACTGAAGCTTTCTTT
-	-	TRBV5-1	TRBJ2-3	CASSPGQNTDTQYF	TGCGCCAGCAGCCCCGGACAGAACACAGATACGCAGTATTTT
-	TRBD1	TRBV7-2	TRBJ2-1	CASSLDRGLHNEQFF	TGTGCCAGCAGCTTAGACAGGGGCCTTCACAATGAGCAGTTCTTC
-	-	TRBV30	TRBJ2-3	CAWSKRLSSTDTQYF	TGTGCCTGGAGCAAGAGACTGTCTAGCACAGATACGCAGTATTTT
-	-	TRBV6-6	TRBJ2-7	CASSGRIEVSYEQYF	TGTGCCAGCAGTGGTAGGATAGAGGTCTCCTACGAGCAGTACTTC
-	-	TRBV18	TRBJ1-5	CASSRLQMDQPQHF	TGTGCCAGCTCACGGTTACAGATGGATCAGCCCCAGCATTTT
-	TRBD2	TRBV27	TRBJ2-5	CASNRGRDRQETQYF	TGTGCCAGCAATAGAGGGAGGGACCGCCAAGAGACCCAGTACTTC
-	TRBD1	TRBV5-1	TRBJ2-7	CASNRLGQGAGEQYF	TGCGCCAGCAACCGCCTGGGACAGGGGGCAGGGGAGCAGTACTTC
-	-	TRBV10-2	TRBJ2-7	CASRSTGLAPYEQYF	TGCGCCAGCAGATCAACGGGGCTAGCGCCCTACGAGCAGTACTTC
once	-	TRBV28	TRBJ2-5	CASSRSRETQYF	TGTGCCAGCAGTAGGAGTAGAGAGACCCAGTACTTC
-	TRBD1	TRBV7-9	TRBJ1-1	CASSLGNRGLTEAFF	TGTGCCAGCAGCTTAGGTAACAGGGGGCTTACTGAAGCTTTCTTT
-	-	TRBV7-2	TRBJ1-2	CASSPHPDSGYTF	TGTGCCAGCAGCCCCCACCCCGACAGTGGCTACACCTTC
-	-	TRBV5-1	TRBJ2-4	CASSELQGPKNIQYF	TGCGCCAGCAGCGAGTTACAGGGACCCAAAAACATTCAGTACTTC
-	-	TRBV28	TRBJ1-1	CASSPSGVSREAFF	TGTGCCAGCAGTCCATCGGGAGTCAGCCGGGAGGCTTTCTTT
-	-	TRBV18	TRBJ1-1	CASSPLGAENTEAFF	TGTGCCAGCTCACCGTTGGGGGCGGAGAACACTGAAGCTTTCTTT
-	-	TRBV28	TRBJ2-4	CASSDLRVGDKNIQYF	TGTGCCAGCAGCGACCTCCGGGTTGGGGACAAAAACATTCAGTACTTC
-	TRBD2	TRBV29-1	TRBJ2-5	CSAGGSYRSRETQYF	TGCAGCGCCGGGGGGAGCTACAGGTCTCGGGAGACCCAGTACTTC